A single sample gave rise to the 23 T cell receptor beta chains below, sequenced in a study of cytomegalovirus exposure and HLA in healthy donors. Both 60 Vbeta primers and 13 Jbeta primers went into the PCR. TCRdb's table, derived via immunoSEQ multiplex PCR, lists solely in-frame clones and lacks some. Among some 79,000 clones listed, around 78% were seen once. The material sequenced was PBMCs. These receptors were obtained from a male donor in good health and CMV-seropositive.

V gene TRBV9 combines with J gene TRBJ2-7, with 7 nucleotides matching TRBD1. The V gene's germline CDR1 is SGDLS and CDR2 YYNGEE. Germline trimming cut 0 bases from V and 0 bases from J; bases unmatched to any gene: 0. CDR3 length: 14 amino acids. CDR3 bases: TGTGCCAGCAGCGTAGGGGACAGCTCCTACGAGCAGTACTTC. Translated: CASSVGDSSYEQYF.

The J gene is TRBJ2-2, the V gene TRBV18, with no clear D. Germline V gene sequence: CDR1 KGHSH, CDR2 LQKENI. The V end was cut by 4 bases, the J end by 4 bases, with 10 bases between. CDR3 length: 14 amino acids. CDR3 DNA sequence: TGTGCCAGCTCACATGCCACGGGCACCGGGGAGCTGTTTTTT. This sequence encodes CASSHATGTGELFF.

J is TRBJ2-1 and V is TRBV6-1; D uncertain. Germline CDR1 and CDR2: MNHNS and SASEGT. The CDR3 consists of 12 residues. Deletions cut 3 bases from V and 6 bases from J, with 6 bases between. CDR3 sequence (DNA): TGTGCCAGCAGTGATCCAGGCAATGAGCAGTTCTTC. This gives the protein CASSDPGNEQFF.

This chain joins TRBV15 and TRBJ2-7, with 7 nucleotides matching TRBD2. CDR3 length: 14 residues. The germline CDR1 and CDR2 sequences are LNHNV and YYDKDF (reference sequence). V shed 4 bases and J 6 bases; nucleotides not matched to a gene: 9. CDR3 loop: CATSTSGGALEQYF. As DNA, the CDR3 is TGTGCCACCAGCACTAGCGGAGGGGCCCTCGAGCAGTACTTC.

The chain carries TRBV28 and TRBJ2-5; D ambiguous. The J call is uncertain, as TRBJ2-7 better fits the DNA end. The CDR3 length is 12 residues. Germline V gene data show CDR1 as MDHEN and CDR2 as SYDVKM. CDR3 in amino acids: CASSTLPHEQYF. The CDR3 DNA sequence: TGTGCCAGCAGTACCCTCCCCCACGAGCAGTACTTC.

J is TRBJ1-1 and V is TRBV19; D remains ambiguous. Deletions cut 4 bases from V and 5 bases from J, with 11 bases between. Germline CDR1 and CDR2: LNHDA and SQIVND (reference sequence). The CDR3 is 13 residues long. CDR3 sequence: CASSTILTTEAFF. The CDR3 region has the DNA TGTGCCAGTAGTACAATCTTAACAACTGAAGCTTTCTTT. Complete variable domain (other parts from reference TRBV19 and TRBJ1-1): DGGITQSPKYLFRKEGQNVTLSCEQNLNHDAMYWYRQDPGQGLRLIYYSQIVNDFQKGDIAEGYSVSREKKESFPLTVTSAQKNPTAFYLCASSTILTTEAFFGQGTRLTVV.

The chain employs TRBV9 and TRBJ2-7; 12 bases match TRBD1. V lost 2 bases, J lost 3 bases, and 3 bases stayed unmatched. Germline loops: CDR1 SGDLS, CDR2 YYNGEE. This CDR3 has 15 amino acids. The CDR3 sequence is CASSVGQGAFYEQYF. CDR3 sequence (DNA): TGTGCCAGCAGCGTGGGACAGGGGGCGTTCTACGAGCAGTACTTC.

CDR3 region: CASSPRGQWGYGYTF. In DNA form, the CDR3 reads TGTGCCAGCAGCCCCAGAGGACAGTGGGGATACGGCTACACCTTC. This chain connects TRBV7-9 to TRBJ1-2; a weak D match, TRBD1 (6 bases). This CDR3 is 15 amino acids long. CDR1 and CDR2 (germline): SEHNR, FQNEAQ (reference sequence). Trimming took off 5 bases at V and 8 bases at J, with 21 bases between the two ends.

The rearrangement uses TRBV30 and TRBJ2-7; D uncertain. CDR1 GTSNPN and CDR2 SVGIG come from the germline V gene (reference sequence). V was shortened by 2 bases and J by 1 base, with 9 bases between the two germline ends. CDR3 length: 13 residues. The CDR3 protein is CAWSCVPSYEQYF. The CDR3 nucleotides read TGTGCCTGGAGTTGCGTCCCATCCTACGAGCAGTACTTC.

The chain recombines TRBV6-5 with TRBJ1-3, with D maybe TRBD1 (6 bases). Germline CDR1 and CDR2: MNHEY and SVGAGI. V was cut by 8 bases and J by 3 bases, with 17 bases left in between. There are 15 residues in the CDR3. CDR3 amino acids: CASQRGGGLGNTIYF. DNA for the CDR3: TGTGCCAGCCAGCGGGGAGGGGGGCTTGGAAACACCATATATTTT.

The gene calls are TRBV4-1 and TRBJ2-1, with 8 bases fitting TRBD2. Looked up from germline, CDR1 is MGHRA and CDR2 is YSYEKL. The CDR3 runs 14 residues. V was pared by 1 base and J by 9 bases, with 5 bases of the junction left unmatched. CDR3 residues: CASSQAGGPGEQFF. The CDR3 bases are TGCGCCAGCAGCCAAGCGGGAGGGCCAGGTGAGCAGTTCTTC.

The V call is TRBV5-8, the J call TRBJ1-6; a possible D gene is TRBD1 (6 bases). The CDR3 sequence is 15 residues long. Germline V gene data show CDR1 as SGHTS and CDR2 as YDEGEE. Trimming cost V 5 bases and J 14 bases, with 23 bases left between them. The CDR3 sequence is CASRELTGASLTLHF. The CDR3 DNA reads as TGTGCCAGCAGGGAACTGACAGGTGCCAGCCTGACCCTCCACTTT.

This clone was seen once. The rearrangement uses TRBV9 and TRBJ2-7; 11 bases are a match to TRBD2. Germline lookup yields CDR1 SGDLS and CDR2 YYNGEE. The V segment lost 4 bases and the J segment 0 bases; nucleotides outside the gene matches: 6. There are 16 residues in the CDR3. The CDR3 is CASSLTSGTSSYEQYF. CDR3 nucleotides: TGTGCCAGCAGCCTGACTAGCGGGACGAGCTCCTACGAGCAGTACTTC.

This clone was observed a single time. The chain is built from TRBV11-2 and TRBJ2-1; tentatively, D is TRBD2 (5 bases). V was shortened by 1 base and J by 9 bases, with 13 bases between the two germline ends. The CDR3 totals 14 residues. The germline gives CDR1 SGHAT, CDR2 FQNNGV. The CDR3 here is CASSLVGELGEQFF. DNA of the CDR3: TGTGCCAGCAGCTTAGTCGGGGAACTGGGTGAGCAGTTCTTC.

Only a few counts were recorded for this clone. The chain uses TRBV4-1 and TRBJ2-7; D is uncertain. Trimming left V 3 bases short and J 1 base short, with 13 bases between. The CDR3 totals 15 residues. CDR1 and CDR2 (germline): MGHRA, YSYEKL. The CDR3 loop is CASSQASFSSYEQYF. CDR3 nucleotides: TGCGCCAGCAGCCAGGCTAGTTTTAGTTCCTACGAGCAGTACTTC.

J is TRBJ1-5 and V is TRBV6-1; D perhaps matches TRBD1 (5 bases). Germline CDR1 reads MNHNS; CDR2 reads SASEGT. Trimming cost V 7 bases and J 7 bases, with 14 bases left between them. CDR3 length: 13 residues. CDR3 coding DNA: TGTGCCAGCACCTTCAGGGTGGGGCAGCCCCAGCATTTT. Amino acids: CASTFRVGQPQHF.

This clone was detected a few times. The chain carries TRBV27 and TRBJ2-7, with D possibly being TRBD1 (6 bases). This CDR3 spans 11 amino acids. Germline CDR1 is MNHEY and CDR2 is SMNVEV (reference sequence). The V gene lost 7 bases and the J gene lost 6 bases, with 10 bases spanning the gap. CDR3 protein: CASTGVGEQYF. The CDR3 DNA follows: TGTGCCAGCACAGGGGTCGGCGAGCAGTACTTC.

As concerns this clone: At the DNA level, this CDR3 is encoded by other sequences in the same sample as well. V is TRBV6-1 and J is TRBJ2-5, with 12 positions matching TRBD2. V lost 2 bases, J lost 2 bases, and 0 bases stayed unmatched. CDR1 is MNHNS, CDR2 SASEGT, per germline. There are 15 residues in the CDR3. For the CDR3, the DNA is TGTGCCAGCAGTGAACTAGCGGGAGGGCAAGAGACCCAGTACTTC. It is translated as CASSELAGGQETQYF.

The genes are TRBV27 and TRBJ2-3, with 9 bases matching TRBD2. Unmatched junction bases numbered 13, after V lost 7 bases and J lost 5 bases. The CDR3 contains 16 residues. Germline V gives CDR1 MNHEY, CDR2 SMNVEV (reference sequence). As DNA, the CDR3 is TGTGCCAGCACCATAACTTCTAGCGGGGAGGAAGATACGCAGTATTTT. Residues: CASTITSSGEEDTQYF.

The V call is TRBV6-1, the J call TRBJ1-2; D might be TRBD1 (5 bases). The CDR3 contains 16 residues. Trimming shortened V by 0 bases and J by 2 bases, and 13 bases separated the two germline ends. Germline-derived CDR1 and CDR2 are MNHNS and SASEGT. The CDR3 here is CASSEAPRAENYGYTF. The CDR3 DNA sequence: TGTGCCAGCAGTGAAGCCCCCAGGGCCGAGAACTATGGCTACACCTTC.

V and J are TRBV14 and TRBJ2-7; 8 bases match TRBD2. CDR3 length: 14 residues. The trim removed 4 bases at V and 7 bases at J, leaving 9 bases unmatched. Germline V gene sequence: CDR1 SGHDN, CDR2 FVKESK. CDR3 in amino acids: CASSPFGREVEQYF. CDR3 coding DNA: TGTGCCAGCAGCCCTTTCGGGCGGGAGGTGGAGCAGTACTTC.

The chain joins TRBV2 to TRBJ1-1; possibly TRBD1 for D (5 bases). In germline, CDR1 is SNHLY, CDR2 FYNNEI. V lost 11 bases and J lost 6, with 13 bases in between. The CDR3 covers 11 residues. In DNA form, the CDR3 reads TGTGCCCGGATGGGGGGGGCTGAAGCTTTCTTT. It yields the protein CARMGGAEAFF.

The genes are TRBV5-1 and TRBJ1-2; D is possibly TRBD1 (5 bases). Trimming took 1 base from V and 4 from J, leaving 17 bases between them. From germline, CDR1 is SGHRS and CDR2 YFSETQ. This CDR3 region has 16 residues. The CDR3 DNA follows: TGCGCCAGCAGCTTGCGACAGCGTCCCATATTCTATGGCTACACCTTC. This encodes CASSLRQRPIFYGYTF.